This T cell receptor beta chain was profiled in a study of T cell changes during pregnancy in multiple sclerosis. The data were produced by immunoSEQ multiplex PCR, yet TCRdb's version contains in-frame clones alone and is incomplete. The sample contains tens of thousands of clones, around nine tenths of which appear only once. Germline V gene lookup returns CDR1 SNHLY and CDR2 FYNNEI. V dropped 3 bases and J dropped 0 bases, with 11 bases sitting between them. CDR3 size: 15 residues. The chain is built from TRBV2 and TRBJ1-2; no reliable D call. This sequence was found in a female donor in good health, enrolled as a control in a pregnancy study. The sample consisted of peripheral blood, taken in the first trimester of pregnancy. The CDR3 is CASSEARNPNYGYTF. In nucleotides, the CDR3 is TGTGCCAGCAGTGAGGCTCGTAATCCTAACTATGGCTACACCTTC.